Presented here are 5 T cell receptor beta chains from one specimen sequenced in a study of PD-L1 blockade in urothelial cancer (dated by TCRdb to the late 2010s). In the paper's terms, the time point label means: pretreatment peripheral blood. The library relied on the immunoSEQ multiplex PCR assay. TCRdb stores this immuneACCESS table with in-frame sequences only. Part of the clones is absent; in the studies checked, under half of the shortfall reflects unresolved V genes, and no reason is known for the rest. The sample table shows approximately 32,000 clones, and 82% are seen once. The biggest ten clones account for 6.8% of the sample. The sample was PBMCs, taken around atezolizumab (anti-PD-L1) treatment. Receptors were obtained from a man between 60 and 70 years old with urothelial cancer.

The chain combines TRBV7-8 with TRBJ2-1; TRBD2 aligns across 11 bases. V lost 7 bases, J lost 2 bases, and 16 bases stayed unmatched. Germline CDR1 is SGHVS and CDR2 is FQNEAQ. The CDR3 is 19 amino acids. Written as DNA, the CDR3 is TGTGCCAGCACTCCCCCCGCACGTCTAGCGGGGGGCGCCTACAATGAGCAGTTCTTC. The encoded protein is CASTPPARLAGGAYNEQFF.

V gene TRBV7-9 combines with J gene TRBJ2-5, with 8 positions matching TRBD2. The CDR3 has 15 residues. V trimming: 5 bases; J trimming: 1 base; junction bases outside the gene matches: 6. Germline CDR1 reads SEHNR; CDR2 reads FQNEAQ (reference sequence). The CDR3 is CASSREGRSQETQYF. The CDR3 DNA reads TGTGCCAGCAGCCGGGAGGGCCGAAGCCAAGAGACCCAGTACTTC.

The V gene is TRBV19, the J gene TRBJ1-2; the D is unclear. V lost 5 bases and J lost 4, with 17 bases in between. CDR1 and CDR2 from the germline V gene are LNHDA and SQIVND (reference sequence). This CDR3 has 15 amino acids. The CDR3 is CASSYRRETIYGYTF. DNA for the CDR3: TGTGCCAGTAGTTACCGGAGAGAGACCATCTATGGCTACACCTTC.

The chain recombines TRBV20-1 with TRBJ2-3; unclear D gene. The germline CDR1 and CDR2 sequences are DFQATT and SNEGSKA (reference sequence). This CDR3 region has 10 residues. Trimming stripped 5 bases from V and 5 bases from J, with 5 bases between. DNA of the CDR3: TGCAGTGCTTTATTAGATACGCAGTATTTT. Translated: CSALLDTQYF.

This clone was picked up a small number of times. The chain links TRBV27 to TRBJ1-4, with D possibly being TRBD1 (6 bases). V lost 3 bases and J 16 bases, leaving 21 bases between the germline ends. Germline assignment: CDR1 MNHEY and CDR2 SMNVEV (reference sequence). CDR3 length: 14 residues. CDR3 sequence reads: CASSLRQGRAVWFF. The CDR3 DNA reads TGTGCCAGCAGTTTGAGGCAGGGGCGTGCTGTGTGGTTTTTT.